This is a list of T cell receptor beta chains from one sample in a study of blood T cell repertoires in COVID-19. Data came from immunoSEQ multiplex PCR; TCRdb stores just in-frame clones and leaves some out. The sample contains approximately 120,000 clones, roughly 81% of which appear only once. Sequencing used peripheral blood. The receptors come from a human donor in a cohort sampled during active COVID-19. Both conserved end residues are part of each CDR3. Each record gives: CDR3 DNA, CDR3 protein, clone size, J gene, D gene, V gene. D genes are given only for firm matches. Size tells how often a clone was seen (once, few, many) or the class of an expanded clone, and some rows leave it out.

TGTGCCAGAAGTTGTCAGGGTTGGCGAAAATATGGCTACACCTTC | CARSCQGWRKYGYTF | - | TRBJ1-2 | - | TRBV5-3
TGTGCCTGGAGTTCGGGACAGACGACGGAACTGTTTTTT | CAWSSGQTTELFF | - | TRBJ1-4 | TRBD1 | TRBV30
TGTGCCAGCAGCTTGGGAGGGACAGGGAAAACCTACGAGCAGTACTTC | CASSLGGTGKTYEQYF | - | TRBJ2-7 | TRBD1 | TRBV5-4
TGTGCCAGCAGCTTGTTAGGGGCCTATGGCTACACCTTC | CASSLLGAYGYTF | - | TRBJ1-2 | - | TRBV5-4
TGTGCCACCAGTGAGAAGACAGGGTACTACAATGAGCAGTTCTTC | CATSEKTGYYNEQFF | - | TRBJ2-1 | TRBD1 | TRBV24-1
TGTGCCAGCTCACCAGGGACTAGCGGCACAGATACGCAGTATTTT | CASSPGTSGTDTQYF | - | TRBJ2-3 | TRBD2 | TRBV18
TGTGCCAGCAGTTACGGGTTCCCGGGGGGAAACACCATATATTTT | CASSYGFPGGNTIYF | - | TRBJ1-3 | - | TRBV6-5
TGTGCCACCAGCAGGATAACAGGTTCTGGAAACACCATATATTTT | CATSRITGSGNTIYF | - | TRBJ1-3 | - | TRBV15
TGTGCCAGCAGGCGATCCGTACAGGGCTTCTCCTACGAGCAGTACTTC | CASRRSVQGFSYEQYF | - | TRBJ2-7 | - | TRBV27
TGTGCCAGCAGCTTGCTGGACAAGGGGACTGAAGCTTTCTTT | CASSLLDKGTEAFF | - | TRBJ1-1 | - | TRBV5-6
TGTGCCAGCAGTTTTGGGTCTGCGGGAGGGGCCTACAATGAGCAGTTCTTC | CASSFGSAGGAYNEQFF | - | TRBJ2-1 | TRBD2 | TRBV5-6
TGTGCCAGCAGCCAAAACCGGGACAGGGGGCGAGCCACTGAAGCTTTCTTT | CASSQNRDRGRATEAFF | - | TRBJ1-1 | TRBD1 | TRBV7-9
TGTGCCAGCAGTGGGGGAGCGGGAGGAATTCAGTATTTT | CASSGGAGGIQYF | - | TRBJ2-3 | TRBD2 | TRBV2
TGTGCCAGCAGCTGGGACCGGGACAGGGCTCGTGGTGGCTACACCTTC | CASSWDRDRARGGYTF | once | TRBJ1-2 | TRBD1 | TRBV5-5
TGCAGCGGAGGGGGACAGCTAGGCACTGAAGCTTTCTTT | CSGGGQLGTEAFF | - | TRBJ1-1 | TRBD1 | TRBV29-1
TGTGCCTGGAGGAGACCGGGACAGGGGGCAGATGGCTACACCTTC | CAWRRPGQGADGYTF | - | TRBJ1-2 | TRBD1 | TRBV30
TGCAGCGGGGGAGGGGATCGCTACACCTTC | CSGGGDRYTF | - | TRBJ1-2 | - | TRBV29-1
TGCAGCGTTTCTACCGGGACACCCAATTCACCCCTCCACTTT | CSVSTGTPNSPLHF | - | TRBJ1-6 | - | TRBV29-1
TGTGCCACCAGTCAACAGGACGGGGAGCTGTTTTTT | CATSQQDGELFF | - | TRBJ2-2 | - | TRBV24-1
TGTGCCACCAAAGGCTATCAGGGCCCGCAGACCCAGTACTTC | CATKGYQGPQTQYF | once | TRBJ2-5 | - | TRBV15